One sample yielded the 2 T cell receptor beta chains listed below, sequenced in a study of T-cell memory formation after mild COVID-19. TCRdb reanalysed the 5' RACE reads using MiXCR and keeps one entry per CDR3 protein. The data hold 400,000 to 500,000 distinct CDR3 sequences, with 20% observed a single time. The sequenced material came from PBMCs or a T cell subset sorted from them (not recorded which). Source of these receptors: an adult woman who had mild COVID-19 (a few samples of this study predate the infection). Cell type and time point are not known.

The chain has TRBV20-1 and TRBJ1-6; 7 bases fit TRBD1. Trimming at V came to 7 bases and at J to 6 bases, leaving 6 bases not matched to a gene. The CDR3 totals 13 residues. Germline CDR1 is DFQATT and CDR2 is SNEGSKA (reference sequence). CDR3: CSVPGQPNSPLHF. As DNA, the CDR3 is TGCAGTGTCCCGGGACAGCCTAATTCACCCCTCCACTTT.

This clonotype appeared a few times. The chain uses TRBV7-6 and TRBJ2-3; D unclear. Looked up from germline, CDR1 is SGHVS and CDR2 is FNYEAQ. The CDR3 loop spans 14 amino acids. V was pared by 5 bases and J by 2 bases, with 11 bases between. CDR3 sequence (DNA): TGTGCCAGCAGCCGGCGTGGGGACACAGATACGCAGTATTTT. It translates to CASSRRGDTDTQYF.